The text below deals with one TCR beta chain. This sample stems from a study of blood T cell repertoires in COVID-19. The CDR3 has 15 amino acids. The germline V gene has CDR1 SGHKS and CDR2 YYEKEE (reference sequence). V dropped 1 base and J dropped 12; count of bases not matched to a gene: 11. Authors' processing steps: Reference gene primer amplification gave nucleated cell count estimates. Sequenced by immunoSEQ multiplex PCR; TCRdb stores in-frame clones only, minus some. V, J and clone size are those of that table, while D and trimming were read from the DNA. Of tens of thousands of clones listed, roughly 82% were seen once; the top ten hold more than 15%.

V gene TRBV5-5 combines with J gene TRBJ2-5; 11 positions match TRBD2. The sequence was collected from an elderly man with active COVID-19. Sequenced input: peripheral blood. The CDR3 region is CASSLLSTGTSGKYF. Written as DNA, the CDR3 is TGTGCCAGCAGCTTGTTGTCAACCGGGACTAGCGGAAAGTACTTC. Full variable domain (outside the CDR3, taken from reference TRBV5-5 and TRBJ2-5): DAGVTQSPTHLIKTRGQQVTLRCSPISGHKSVSWYQQVLGQGPQFIFQYYEKEERGRGNFPDRFSARQFPNYSSELNVNALLLGDSALYLCASSLLSTGTSGKYFGPGTRLLVL.